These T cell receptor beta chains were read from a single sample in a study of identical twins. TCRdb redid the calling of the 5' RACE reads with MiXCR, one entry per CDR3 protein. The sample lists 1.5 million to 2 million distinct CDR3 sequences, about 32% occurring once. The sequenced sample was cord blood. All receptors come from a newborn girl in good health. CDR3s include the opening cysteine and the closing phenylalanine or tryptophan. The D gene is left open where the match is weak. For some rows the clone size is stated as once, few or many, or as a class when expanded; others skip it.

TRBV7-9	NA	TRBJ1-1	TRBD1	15	CASSFGTGGNTEAFF	TGTGCCAGCAGCTTCGGGACAGGGGGGAACACTGAAGCTTTCTTT
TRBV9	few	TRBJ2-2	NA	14	CASSPAADTGELFF	TGTGCCAGCAGCCCCGCGGCGGACACCGGGGAGCTGTTTTTT
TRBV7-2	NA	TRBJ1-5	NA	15	CASSLYTGSNQPQHF	TGTGCCAGCAGCTTATACACAGGGAGCAATCAGCCCCAGCATTTT
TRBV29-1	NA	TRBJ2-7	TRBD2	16	CSVRGLAGKRAYEQYF	TGCAGCGTTCGAGGACTAGCGGGAAAGAGGGCCTACGAGCAGTACTTC
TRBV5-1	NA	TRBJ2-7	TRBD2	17	CASSLGSPGLASYEQYF	TGCGCCAGCAGCTTAGGATCCCCGGGACTAGCGTCCTACGAGCAGTACTTC
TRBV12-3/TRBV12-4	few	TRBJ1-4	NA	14	CASSLTTGDEKLFF	TGTGCCAGCAGTCTTACAACGGGGGATGAAAAACTGTTTTTT
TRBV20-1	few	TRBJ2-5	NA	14	CSATSAGPTEAQYF	TGCAGTGCAACCTCCGCGGGACCTACGGAGGCCCAGTACTTC
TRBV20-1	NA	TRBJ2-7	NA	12	CSARILTYEQYF	TGCAGTGCTAGAATCTTAACCTACGAGCAGTACTTC
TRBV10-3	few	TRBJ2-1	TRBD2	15	CAISESASGGNEQFF	TGTGCCATCAGTGAGTCGGCTAGCGGGGGGAATGAGCAGTTCTTC
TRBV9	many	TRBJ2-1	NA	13	CASSVATVNEQFF	TGTGCCAGCAGCGTAGCTACTGTCAATGAGCAGTTCTTC
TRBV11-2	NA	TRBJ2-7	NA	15	CASRKRVPSSYEQYF	TGTGCCAGCAGGAAAAGGGTGCCTAGCTCCTACGAGCAGTACTTC
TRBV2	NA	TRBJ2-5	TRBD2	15	CAGSQRGLAGETQYF	TGTGCCGGCAGTCAACGGGGACTAGCGGGAGAGACCCAGTACTTC
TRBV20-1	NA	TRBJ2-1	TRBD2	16	CSATPTSGRQYNEQFF	TGCAGTGCTACCCCCACTAGCGGGAGGCAATACAATGAGCAGTTCTTC
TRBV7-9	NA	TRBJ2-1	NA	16	CASSPRQTDPPLGQFF	TGTGCCAGCAGCCCCCGACAGACAGACCCTCCTCTTGGGCAGTTCTTC
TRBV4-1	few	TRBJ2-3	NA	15	CASSPTPGSTDTQYF	TGCGCCAGCAGCCCCACGCCAGGTAGCACAGATACGCAGTATTTT
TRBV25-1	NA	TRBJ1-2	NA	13	CASSELGNYGYSF	TGTGCCAGCAGTGAATTGGGGAACTATGGCTACTCCTTC
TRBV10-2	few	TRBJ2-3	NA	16	CASTQWTGGFTDTQYF	TGCGCCAGCACCCAATGGACGGGGGGCTTCACAGATACGCAGTATTTT
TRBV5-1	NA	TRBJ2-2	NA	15	CASSATGANTGELFF	TGCGCCAGCAGCGCAACCGGGGCCAACACCGGGGAGCTGTTTTTT
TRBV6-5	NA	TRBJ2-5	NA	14	CASSYIYAGLGLYF	TGTGCCAGCAGTTACATCTATGCGGGGTTAGGTCTGTACTTC
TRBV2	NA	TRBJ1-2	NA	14	CASSEQGGAYGYTF	TGTGCCAGCAGTGAACAGGGAGGGGCCTATGGCTACACCTTC
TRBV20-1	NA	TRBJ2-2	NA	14	CSARVPAGTGELFF	TGCAGTGCTCGGGTCCCCGCGGGGACCGGGGAGCTGTTTTTT
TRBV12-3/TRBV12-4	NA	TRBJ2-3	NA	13	CASSPSGTDAQYF	TGTGCCAGCAGCCCCAGTGGAACAGATGCGCAGTATTTT
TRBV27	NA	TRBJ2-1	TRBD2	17	CASSFFPPEAGSYEQFF	TGTGCCAGCAGTTTCTTCCCTCCGGAAGCGGGATCCTACGAGCAGTTCTTC
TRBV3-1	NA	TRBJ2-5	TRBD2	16	CASSQGGLAVQETKYF	TGTGCCAGCAGCCAAGGAGGTCTAGCGGTACAAGAGACCAAGTACTTC